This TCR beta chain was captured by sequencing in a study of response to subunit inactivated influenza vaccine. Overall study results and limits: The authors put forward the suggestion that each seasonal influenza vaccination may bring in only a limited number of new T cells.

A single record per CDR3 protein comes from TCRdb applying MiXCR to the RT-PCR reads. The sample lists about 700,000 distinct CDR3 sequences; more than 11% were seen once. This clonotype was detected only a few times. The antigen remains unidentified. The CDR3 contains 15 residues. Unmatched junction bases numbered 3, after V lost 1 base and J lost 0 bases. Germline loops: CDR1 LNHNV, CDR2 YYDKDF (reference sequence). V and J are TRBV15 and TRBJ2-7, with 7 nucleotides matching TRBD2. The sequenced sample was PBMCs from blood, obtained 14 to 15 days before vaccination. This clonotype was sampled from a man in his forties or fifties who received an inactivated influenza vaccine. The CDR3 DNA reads TGTGCCACCAGCAGAGGCGGGGGAACCTCCTACGAGCAGTACTTC. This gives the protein CATSRGGGTSYEQYF.